This T cell receptor (beta chain) stems from a study of blood T cells in healthy people across ages (dated by TCRdb to the mid-2010s). Looking at the study overall: Template switching captured roughly one uniquely barcoded TCR beta cDNA molecule per two T cells in model experiments. Age-related changes in TCR beta repertoire diversity were measured in the study by deep sequencing normalized with unique cDNA molecular identifiers. The donors were split into four age groups: young (average around 15 years), middle-aged (over 35), aged (roughly 60) and long-lived (roughly 80). For two donors (one aged 18 to 30 and one aged 80 or older), the study analyzed two additional independent replicas of 1 million unique cDNA reads from the same blood draw.

Libraries were constructed by 5' RACE. The sequencing machine was an Illumina HiSeq 2500. A second PCR of about 6 to 11 cycles was performed with a sample-barcoded 5' primer and a J-beta primer mix. A unique molecular identifier was introduced onto each TCR beta cDNA molecule by a template-switch 5' adaptor carrying 12 random nucleotides. Each sample yielded at least 3 million CDR3-containing paired-end reads. First-strand cDNA was synthesized from all RNA with the Mint cDNA synthesis kit, primed by a TRBC-specific oligonucleotide. All cDNA was treated with uracil-DNA glycosylase and then went through a first 18-cycle PCR with the universal primers M1SS and BC2_uni_R. The study's own analysis went as follows. For normalization, 1 million high-quality reads, each with a distinct molecular identifier, were randomly selected from each sample. Reads with shared molecular identifiers were discarded instead of being binned into consensus sequences. MiTCR, run with a Q25 quality threshold and the strictest error-elimination algorithm, handled CDR3 identification, clonotype clustering and error correction. A nonparametric unseen species model with Euler transformation was used to estimate a lower bound on total TCR beta diversity. Clones were called with MiXCR by TCRdb after fastp trimmed the public reads at Q25, and only in-frame beta chains were retained. Identical CDR3 protein sequences are pooled into one entry, listed with their most common genes and DNA. For this entry, the V and J calls and clone size follow TCRdb and not the study's own pipeline. In all, the sample holds roughly 700,000 distinct CDR3 sequences, and 20% to 25% of those were seen once. The ten largest clones represent 9.4% of the sample.

On this clonotype: Its antigen is still unknown. No base quality values were provided; no much bigger clone lies one nucleotide off.

Results the study describes overall, beyond this receptor: Total diversity estimates from one million sequenced T cells were considered lower bounds and underestimates. Compared with the aged group, the long-lived group had more naive CD4+ T cells, fewer expanded clones and increased TCR diversity, a pattern suggesting age selection. Observed TCR beta diversity per million T cells fell roughly linearly with age, and a significant reduction was already apparent by age about 38. Because donor CMV infection status was unknown, age-related changes in expanded clonotypes were potentially confounded. Bulk unsorted PBMC profiling prevented conclusive comparison of naive and antigen-experienced compartments. Observed TCR beta diversity correlated strongly with the percentage of naive T cells measured by flow cytometry.

From the cysteine up to the phenylalanine, the CDR3 has a length of 17 residues. Of the read, only the CDR3 DNA is kept; its 51 bases are in frame from base 1. The germline V gene encodes CDR1 SGHRS and CDR2 YFSETQ. V ends up 0 bases short and J 3 bases short, with an unmatched junction base count of 10. Donors were a few dozen systemically healthy Caucasian individuals from Russia aged 6 to 90 years. Around 10 milliliters of peripheral blood were collected from each donor into EDTA-treated Vacutainer tubes. Ficoll-Paque density-gradient centrifugation was used to isolate PBMCs, with at least 7 million per sample. Total RNA was extracted from PBMCs with Trizol reagent, with at least 6 micrograms obtained per sample. The percentages of naive CD45RAhigh/CD27high T cells were determined by flow cytometry on a PBMC aliquot from every donor. The same data also went into a second study, on T cells of mothers and their children. The second study's paper adds: The donors were nine systemically healthy Caucasian individuals, made up of three mothers and their six children. cDNA synthesis consumed the entire amount of extracted RNA, loaded at about 1.5 ug RNA in each 15 ul reaction. In the second PCR, sample barcodes and 2-4 random nucleotides were introduced via the M1S primer. Over 8 million TCR beta CDR3 reads came from each mother, compared with roughly 2.8 million reads from each child. Thymic selection shapes the output of TCR recombination in a similar way in related and unrelated pairs, and inherited differences have a minor effect. Related mother-child pairs always showed normalized repertoire overlap that was slightly higher than in unrelated mother-child pairs, though the difference was never significant. With a sensitivity of approximately 100 clones per million clonotypes, no persistent microchimeric T cell clones were detected. Deep NGS was used in the study to compare the TCR beta repertoires of mothers and children and to look for features that separate related mother-child pairs from unrelated individuals. The mean age was around 40 +/- 4 years for the mothers and 11 +/- 4 years for the children. After adapters were ligated using NEBNext reagents, the libraries underwent 100+100 nt paired-end sequencing on an Illumina HiSeq 2000. To prevent cross-contamination, the mother and child libraries were prepared one month apart and sequenced in separate runs. For each donor, between roughly 500,000 and 2,200,000 distinct TCR beta clonotypes were identified. Naive TCR beta clonotypes were estimated from low-frequency clonotypes matched to each donor's FACS-determined naive share, without sorting.

Recombination connected TRBV5-1 to TRBJ2-5; a stretch of 8 junction bases matches TRBD2. The origin of this receptor is a boy between 10 and 17 years old in good health. Sequencing was performed on blood. The CDR3 sequence is CASSLALASAGEETQYF. In nucleotides, the sequence is TGCGCCAGCAGCTTGGCACTGGCCTCAGCGGGAGAAGAGACCCAGTACTTC.